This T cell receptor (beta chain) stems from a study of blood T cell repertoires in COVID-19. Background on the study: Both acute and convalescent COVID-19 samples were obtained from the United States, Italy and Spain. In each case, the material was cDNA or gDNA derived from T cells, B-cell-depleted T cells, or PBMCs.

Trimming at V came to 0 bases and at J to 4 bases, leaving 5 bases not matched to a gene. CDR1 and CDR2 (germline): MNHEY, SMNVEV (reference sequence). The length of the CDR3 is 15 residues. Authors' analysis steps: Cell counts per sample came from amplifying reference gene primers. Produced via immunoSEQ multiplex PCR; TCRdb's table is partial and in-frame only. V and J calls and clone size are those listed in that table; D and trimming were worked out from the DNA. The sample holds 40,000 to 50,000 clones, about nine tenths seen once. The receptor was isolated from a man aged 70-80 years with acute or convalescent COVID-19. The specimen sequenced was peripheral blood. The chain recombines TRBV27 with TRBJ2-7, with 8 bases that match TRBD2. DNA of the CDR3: TGTGCCAGCAGTTTATCACTTCCGGGGGGGTACGAGCAGTACTTC. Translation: CASSLSLPGGYEQYF.